Included here is one TCR beta chain sequence, with context. It has no known antigen specificity. Nothing much larger sits one base from this clone, and base qualities are not available. Trimming at the junction amounts to 6 bases on V and 1 base on J, and the germline ends lie 12 bases apart. The CDR3 starts with the cysteine, ends with the phenylalanine, and has 14 residues. Kept here is only the CDR3 DNA, which spans 42 bases and is read in frame from base 1. The germline V gene supplies CDR1 SGHTA and CDR2 FQGNSA. TCRbeta repertoires were sequenced from genomic DNA with the immunoSEQ hsTCRB assay version 4 in survey mode. Genomic DNA was diluted to about 10 ng/uL, and up to 1 ug per sample was used for TCRbeta sequencing. As for how the authors treated the data: Analysis of the TCRbeta data was done in ImmunoSeq Analyzer 3.0, and diversity was computed on productive nucleotide rearrangements. Using the Immunarch R package, lower-bound TCR diversity was estimated with the improved Chao index and clonality was estimated with the Gini coefficient. Different nucleotide rearrangements encoding the same CDR3beta amino acid sequence were treated as distinct clonotypes. Differential abundance analysis found TCRbeta sequences that were significantly enriched in antigen-responding cells compared with anti-CD3/anti-CD28-activated cells. GLIPH2 clustered TCRs by predicted peptide-MHC specificity, both within individual participants and across merged participant data sets. Entries here come from immuneACCESS through TCRdb and include only in-frame sequences with V and J called. Some clones fail to appear in such tables; in the studies checked, an unresolved V gene covers under half of the shortfall, and the cause of the remainder is unknown. D and trimming were read from the DNA, whereas the V and J calls and clone size are those reported in that table. Counted in this sample were more than 30,000 clones; over 80% of them appeared once. The top ten constitute 1.5% to 2% of the sample.

This sample is drawn from a study of persistence of HIV-infected CD4 T cells (dated by TCRdb to the early 2020s). For the study in its entirety: CMV- and HIV-1 Gag-responding CD4+ T cells were isolated from ART-treated individuals so that antigen-driven clonal expansion of HIV-1-infected cells could be examined. The clonality of all cells in each sorted population was measured by TCRbeta sequencing, and the clonality of infected cells was measured by proviral sequencing. Peripheral blood samples of up to roughly 180 mL were obtained at multiple time points, with the exception of a couple of participants, for whom leukapheresis was performed at a single time point. The median time participants had been on suppressive ART was 8 years. The TCR cluster analysis across participants included eight or nine participants for CMV and more than 5 participants for Gag.

The sample's treatment or condition, from its label and the paper: suppressive antiretroviral therapy. Lysates of CMV-infected fibroblasts were used at 10 ug/mL for cell stimulation. Nonresponding CD40L-negative CD69-negative CD45RO-high memory CD4+ T cells were sorted as memory populations depleted of antigen-responding cells. HIV-1-infected adults in whom suppressive ART had been started during chronic infection were enrolled as participants. Participants had undetectable plasma HIV-1 RNA below 50 copies/mL for at least 4 years. To be included, participants needed a CD4+ T cell count above 400 cells/uL and a positive CMV serology. Before stimulation, PBMCs were isolated using density centrifugation and depleted of CD8+ T cells. Stimulation of CD8-depleted PBMCs was carried out for approximately 17 hours with anti-CD28/CD49d costimulation, CD40-blocking antibody and enfuvirtide, to prevent new infections. Cell sorting was done on a Beckman Coulter MoFlo Legacy or XDP sorter, and dead cells were excluded with propidium iodide. Genomic DNA was extracted using the QIAamp DNA Mini Kit for samples with more than one million cells and using the Quick-DNA Microprep Kit for all other samples.

Results the study describes overall, beyond this receptor: Because the TCR analyses were done in bulk, restricting them to just the rare CMV-responding cells that actually carried HIV-1 proviruses was not possible. Only a small number of individuals took part in the study, and only a limited range of antigens was tested. Within the same sorted populations, how oligoclonal the TCRs were correlated with how oligoclonal the proviruses were. TCRbeta richness in CMV- and Gag-responding cells was significantly lower than in anti-CD3/anti-CD28-responding cells; CMV-responding cells had higher oligoclonality than CD3/CD28-stimulated and Gag-responding cells. Enrichment of degenerate expanded CDR3beta sequences was found in antigen-responding cells, suggesting convergent selection of CD4+ responses to CMV and Gag.

The V and J genes are TRBV7-2 and TRBJ1-1, with the D gene call left open. The clonotype originates from an adult man with HIV who was CMV-seropositive. The starting material was CD4+ T cells sorted from PBMCs after approximately 18-hour stimulation, obtained from a patient who received antiretroviral therapy. What this sample's cell subset or site label stands for: CD40L-CD69- CD45RO-high memory CD4 T cells not responding to CMV lysate. The CDR3: CASSSDPGNTEAFF. The DNA is TGTGCCAGCAGTTCCGACCCCGGGAACACTGAAGCTTTCTTT.